Below, 17 T cell receptor beta chains from the same sample are listed, as sequenced in a study of CD8+CD57+ T cells in acquired aplastic anemia (dated by TCRdb to the late 2010s). For sequencing, an Illumina HiSeq 2000 was employed. TCR beta VDJ combination and CDR3 sequence profiling used genomic DNA as the template. In-frame beta chains were kept once TCRdb had trimmed the public reads at Q25 with fastp and called clones with MiXCR. CDR3 protein sequences are deduplicated, and each keeps its most common genes and DNA. This sample gives some 280,000 distinct CDR3 sequences in total; roughly 50% of them show up just once. Of the sample, less than 10% is held by the ten largest clones. Material for sequencing was sorted CD4+, CD8+, or CD8+CD57+ T cells (not recorded which) from PBMCs. These receptors were taken from a human donor with severe aplastic anemia or a healthy control (not recorded which).

This clonotype was seen more than once but under ten times. The rearrangement links TRBV2 to TRBJ1-2; D perhaps matches TRBD1 (5 bases). This CDR3 spans 14 amino acids. V was cut by 6 bases and J by 3 bases, with 14 bases left in between. Germline CDR1 SNHLY, CDR2 FYNNEI. The CDR3 nucleotides are TGTGCCAGCAGGCCAACCGGGACTCACTATGGCTACACCTTC. Protein: CASRPTGTHYGYTF.

This clonotype was seen a handful of times. The rearrangement links TRBV15 to TRBJ2-1; 11 positions agree with TRBD2. V gave up 1 base and J gave up 9 bases; unmatched junction bases: 5. CDR3 size: 15 residues. Looked up from germline, CDR1 is LNHNV and CDR2 is YYDKDF (reference sequence). CDR3 DNA: TGTGCCACCAGCAGAGTTAGCGGGGGGGCGTTTGAGCAGTTCTTC. It codes for CATSRVSGGAFEQFF. Combining the CDR3 with reference TRBV15 and TRBJ2-1 gives the whole variable domain DAMVIQNPRYQVTQFGKPVTLSCSQTLNHNVMYWYQQKSSQAPKLLFHYYDKDFNNEADTPDNFQSRRPNTSFCFLDIRSPGLGDTAMYLCATSRVSGGAFEQFFGPGTRLTVL.

The table lists this clonotype with a count of one. The V call is TRBV7-2, the J call TRBJ2-1; no clear D. V lost 2 bases, J lost 9 bases, and 11 bases lay in between. CDR3 length: 13 residues. Germline V CDR1 and CDR2: SGHTA, FQGNSA. CDR3 nucleotides: TGTGCCAGCAGCTTATCTTGGGAAAGTGAGCAGTTCTTC. Its protein product is CASSLSWESEQFF.

This clonotype was counted a few times. The chain links TRBV7-9 to TRBJ1-6, with D unresolved. The ends were cut back, 4 bases at V and 9 bases at J, with 16 bases in the middle. The germline V gene has CDR1 SEHNR and CDR2 FQNEAQ (reference sequence). CDR3 length: 15 residues. This CDR3 is CASSSSPTPFSPLHF. In nucleotides, the CDR3 is TGTGCCAGCAGCTCGAGTCCCACCCCTTTTTCACCCCTCCACTTT.

This clonotype was observed many times. The gene calls are TRBV7-2 and TRBJ2-4, with 7 bases fitting TRBD2. With V trimmed by 5 bases and J by 0 bases, 13 bases remained unmatched. This CDR3 is built from 18 residues. CDR1 is SGHTA and CDR2 is FQGNSA in the germline V gene. CDR3 nucleotides: TGTGCCAGCAGCGAGAGAGCGGGGTACGATCTAGCCAAAAACATTCAGTACTTC. It encodes CASSERAGYDLAKNIQYF.

V gene TRBV25-1 combines with J gene TRBJ2-7, with D possibly being TRBD2 (5 bases). V shed 0 bases and J shed 1 base, with 7 bases lying between them. The CDR3 sequence is 14 residues long. Germline values: CDR1 MGHDK, CDR2 SYGVNS. CDR3 DNA: TGTGCCAGCAGTGAATATCGGACTTCCTACGAGCAGTACTTC. Its protein product is CASSEYRTSYEQYF.

V and J are TRBV28 and TRBJ1-5, with D perhaps TRBD1 (5 bases). This CDR3 is 18 amino acids long. Between the trimmed V and J ends, which lost 6 bases and 0 bases, there was a span of 21 bases. Germline CDR1 and CDR2: MDHEN and SYDVKM. The CDR3 bases are TGTGCCAGCAGCCCCCCCGGGGCCAGCGCCTATAGCAATCAGCCCCAGCATTTT. Translated: CASSPPGASAYSNQPQHF.

This clonotype has at least ten counts. The chain employs TRBV9 and TRBJ2-7; possibly TRBD2 for D (5 bases). Germline CDR1 SGDLS, CDR2 YYNGEE. The CDR3 contains 14 residues. Between the trimmed V and J ends, which lost 6 bases and 3 bases, there was a span of 16 bases. This CDR3 is CASKEERDLYEQYF. The CDR3 nucleotides are TGTGCCAGCAAGGAGGAAAGAGACCTCTACGAGCAGTACTTC. Full variable domain (outside the CDR3, taken from reference TRBV9 and TRBJ2-7): DSGVTQTPKHLITATGQRVTLRCSPRSGDLSVYWYQQSLDQGLQFLIQYYNGEERAKGNILERFSAQQFPDLHSELNLSSLELGDSALYFCASKEERDLYEQYFGPGTRLTVT.

The chain recombines TRBV2 with TRBJ2-5; 9 nucleotides agree with TRBD1. The V gene's germline CDR1 is SNHLY and CDR2 FYNNEI. Germline trimming cut 6 bases from V and 4 bases from J; bases unmatched to any gene: 15. The CDR3 spans 17 residues. This chain's CDR3 is CASSRKKTGGEGETQYF. The CDR3 nucleotides are TGTGCCAGCAGCCGAAAGAAGACAGGGGGGGAAGGAGAGACCCAGTACTTC. The variable domain in full, completed from reference TRBV2 and TRBJ2-5, reads EPEVTQTPSHQVTQMGQEVILRCVPISNHLYFYWYRQILGQKVEFLVSFYNNEISEKSEIFDDQFSVERPDGSNFTLKIRSTKLEDSAMYFCASSRKKTGGEGETQYFGPGTRLLVL.

This clonotype showed up many times. The V gene is TRBV9, the J gene TRBJ2-1; D might be TRBD1 or TRBD2, each matching 5 bases. Germline-derived CDR1 and CDR2 are SGDLS and YYNGEE. V was cut by 4 bases and J by 7 bases, with 15 bases left in between. The CDR3 sequence is 14 residues long. CDR3 in DNA: TGTGCCAGCAGCTCCGGGGTCAGGGAGAATGAGCAGTTCTTC. Translated, it gives CASSSGVRENEQFF.

V is TRBV5-6 and J is TRBJ2-3, with a tentative D call TRBD2 (7 bases). CDR3 length: 15 amino acids. Per the germline V gene, CDR1 is SGHDT and CDR2 is YYEEEE. Trimming took off 6 bases at V and 3 bases at J, with 17 bases between the two ends. CDR3 in amino acids: CASISGGGATDTQYF. The CDR3 DNA sequence: TGTGCCAGCATCTCAGGAGGGGGGGCGACAGATACGCAGTATTTT. The complete variable domain, with remaining parts taken from reference TRBV5-6 and TRBJ2-3, reads DAGVTQSPTHLIKTRGQQVTLRCSPKSGHDTVSWYQQALGQGPQFIFQYYEEEERQRGNFPDRFSGHQFPNYSSELNVNALLLGDSALYLCASISGGGATDTQYFGPGTRLTVL.

The V and J genes are TRBV10-3 and TRBJ1-3, with D unresolved. Trimming took 11 bases from V and 0 from J, leaving 11 bases between them. Germline CDR1 and CDR2: ENHRY and SYGVKD. The length of the CDR3 is 13 residues. This CDR3 is CASEGSSGNTIYF. The CDR3 nucleotides are TGTGCCTCTGAAGGGAGCTCTGGAAACACCATATATTTT.

CDR3 coding DNA: TGTGCCAGCAGCGTGGGTGGGGATGAGCAGTTCTTC. This gives the protein CASSVGGDEQFF. The chain carries TRBV9 and TRBJ2-1; D uncertain. Trimming stripped 2 bases from V and 8 bases from J, with 8 bases between. Germline lookup yields CDR1 SGDLS and CDR2 YYNGEE. This CDR3 region has 12 residues.

This clonotype was recorded at least ten times. The gene calls are TRBV10-2 and TRBJ1-2, with 7 bases lining up with TRBD1. Germline trimming cut 6 bases from V and 4 bases from J; bases unmatched to any gene: 5. The germline V gene encodes CDR1 WSHSY and CDR2 SAAADI. CDR3 size: 13 residues. CDR3 amino acids: CASRGQASYGYTF. In DNA, the CDR3 is TGCGCCAGCAGAGGACAGGCGAGCTATGGCTACACCTTC.

This clonotype came up many times. The chain recombines TRBV12-3 or TRBV12-4 with TRBJ2-1, with D possibly being TRBD2 (5 bases). The CDR3 covers 15 residues. V was trimmed by 9 bases and J by 6 bases, leaving 21 bases between them. The CDR3 DNA reads as TGTGCCAGTCGAAGAAGCTCGGGGAGAGTCAATGAGCAGTTCTTC. Translating it yields CASRRSSGRVNEQFF.

The chain joins TRBV7-9 to TRBJ2-2; 13 bases are shared with TRBD2. CDR3 size: 18 residues. Germline V gives CDR1 SEHNR, CDR2 FQNEAQ (reference sequence). With V trimmed by 3 bases and J by 2 bases, 6 bases remained unmatched. CDR3 sequence: CASSFGTSGALNTGELFF. DNA for the CDR3: TGTGCCAGCAGCTTCGGGACTAGCGGGGCACTAAACACCGGGGAGCTGTTTTTT.

With regard to this clonotype: A read error may account for a junction end that differs from germline. This chain uses TRBV5-4 with TRBJ1-6; D is perhaps TRBD1 (6 bases). The CDR3 totals 13 residues. Germline V gives CDR1 SGHNT, CDR2 YYREEE (reference sequence). In DNA form, the CDR3 reads TGCGCCAGCAGCACAACAGGGACTCAACCCCTCCACTTT. Protein: CASSTTGTQPLHF.